This TCR beta chain emerged from a study of a mutant IDH1 vaccine in newly diagnosed glioma. For the study at large: Treated patients had a mean age of around 40 years and a sex split that was roughly 60% male and about 40% female. Patients arrived already treated with radiotherapy, temozolomide, or both, most having had both. Study observations and caveats: The authors found pseudoprogression apparently unrelated to changes in top peripheral T cell clonotypes.

V lost 0 bases and J 4 bases, leaving 6 bases between the germline ends. Germline-derived CDR1 and CDR2 are MGHRA and YSYEKL. The CDR3 extends over 13 amino acids. Time point denoted: week 23, last vaccination. Each vaccine dose was 300 ug of mutant IDH1 20-mer peptide, with topical imiquimod. Astrocytomas found in donors were new, WHO grade 3 or 4, IDH1-mutant and ATRX-lost. About this clone itself: Its antigen remains unidentified.

Data came from immunoSEQ multiplex PCR; TCRdb stores just in-frame clones and leaves some out. The table shows 50,000 to 70,000 clones, with over 70% occurring only once. The source material was PBMCs, sampled from a glioma patient whose treatment included an IDH1 peptide vaccine. The chain couples TRBV4-1 to TRBJ1-2; D is ambiguous. The sequence was obtained from a man younger than 35 with glioma. The CDR3 DNA reads TGCGCCAGCAGCCAAGATCAAAGCTATGGCTACACCTTC. Translation: CASSQDQSYGYTF.